This T cell receptor (beta chain) stems from a study of vaccination and CD4 T cells after COVID-19. Stated treatment: approximately 11-day PBMC culture with coronavirus spike peptide pools or control peptides (ViraFEST assay). Sequenced with the Oncomine TCR Beta short-read assay was DNA taken from cultured CD4+ T cells. MiXCR, run by TCRdb on the PCR reads, gives a single entry per CDR3 protein. The top ten hold around 13% of the sample, which has approximately 12,000 distinct CDR3 sequences, roughly three fifths seen once. The germline V gene has CDR1 DFQATT and CDR2 SNEGSKA (reference sequence). The V gene lost 4 bases and the J gene lost 2 bases, with 14 bases spanning the gap. This CDR3 is 14 amino acids long. A single count supports this clonotype. What it recognizes is unknown.

The V and J genes are TRBV20-1 and TRBJ1-1, with D tentatively TRBD1 (5 bases). The TCR comes from a human donor who had recovered from COVID-19. Sequences were obtained from CD4+ T cells from blood, cultured in vitro. CDR3 region: CSAIDRQSNTEAFF. As DNA, the CDR3 is TGCAGTGCTATTGACAGACAGTCCAACACTGAAGCTTTCTTT.